This record covers a single T cell receptor beta chain. This entry comes from a study of T cells in Graves' hyperthyroidism and ophthalmopathy. Fresh 10 ml peripheral blood yielded PBMCs. The CDR3 consists of 15 residues. Germline V lookup: CDR1 SGDLS, CDR2 YYNGEE. V lost 0 bases, J lost 4 bases, and 8 bases lay in between. Amplification of TCR beta CDR3 regions was performed using RNA transcripts as template. TCR CDR3 regions were first amplified by RT-PCR with HTBI primers. TCRdb reanalysed the multiplex PCR reads using MiXCR and keeps one entry per CDR3 protein. The data contain 750,000 to 900,000 distinct CDR3 sequences, 38% of them singletons.

The rearrangement joins TRBV9 to TRBJ2-6; D is tentatively TRBD1 or TRBD2 (5 bases each). Sample: blood. The sequence was collected from a man between 18 and 35 years old with Graves' hyperthyroidism. The DNA of the CDR3 is TGTGCCAGCAGCGTAGGGGGGATGGGGGCCAACGTCCTGACTTTC. Residues: CASSVGGMGANVLTF.